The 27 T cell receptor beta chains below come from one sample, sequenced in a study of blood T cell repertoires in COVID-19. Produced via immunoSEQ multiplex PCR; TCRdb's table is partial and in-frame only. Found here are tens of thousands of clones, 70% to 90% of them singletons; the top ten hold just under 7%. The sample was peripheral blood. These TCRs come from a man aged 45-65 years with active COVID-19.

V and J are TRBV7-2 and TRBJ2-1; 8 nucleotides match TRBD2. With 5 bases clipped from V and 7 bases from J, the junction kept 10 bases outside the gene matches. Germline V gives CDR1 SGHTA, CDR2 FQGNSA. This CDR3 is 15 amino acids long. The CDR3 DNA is TGTGCCAGCAGCCCACTAGCGGCGGGCGGTAATGAGCAGTTCTTC. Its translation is CASSPLAAGGNEQFF.

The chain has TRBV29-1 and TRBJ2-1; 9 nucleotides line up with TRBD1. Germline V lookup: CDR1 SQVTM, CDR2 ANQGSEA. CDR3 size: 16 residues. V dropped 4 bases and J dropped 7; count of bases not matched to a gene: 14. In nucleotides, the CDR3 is TGCAGCGTTGGGGGGATAGTTGGACAGGGGAGGAATGAGCAGTTCTTC. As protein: CSVGGIVGQGRNEQFF.

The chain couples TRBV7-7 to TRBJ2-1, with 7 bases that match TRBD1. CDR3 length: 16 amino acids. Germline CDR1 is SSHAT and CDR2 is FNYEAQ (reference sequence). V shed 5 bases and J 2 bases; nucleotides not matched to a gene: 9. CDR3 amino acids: CASSRDKGAAYNEQFF. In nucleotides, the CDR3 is TGTGCCAGCAGCCGTGACAAGGGGGCAGCCTACAATGAGCAGTTCTTC.

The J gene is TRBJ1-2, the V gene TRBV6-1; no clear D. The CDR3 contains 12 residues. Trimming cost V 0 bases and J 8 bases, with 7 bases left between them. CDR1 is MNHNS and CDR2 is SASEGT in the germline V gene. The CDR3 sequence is CASSEASLGYTF. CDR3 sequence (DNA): TGTGCCAGCAGTGAAGCGTCACTAGGCTACACCTTC.

The CDR3 sequence: CASSPYTDYNEQFF. DNA for the CDR3: TGTGCCAGCTCACCATACACAGACTACAATGAGCAGTTCTTC. The rearrangement joins TRBV18 to TRBJ2-1; the D is unclear. The V and J ends lost 2 bases and 3 bases respectively, with 8 bases between them. Germline V gives CDR1 KGHSH, CDR2 LQKENI. This CDR3 has 14 residues.

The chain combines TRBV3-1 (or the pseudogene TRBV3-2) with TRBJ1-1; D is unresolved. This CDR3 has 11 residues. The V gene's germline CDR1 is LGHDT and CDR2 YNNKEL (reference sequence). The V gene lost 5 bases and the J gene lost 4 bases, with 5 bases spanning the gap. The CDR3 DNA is TGTGCCAGCAGCATCTCCACTGAAGCTTTCTTT. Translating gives CASSISTEAFF.

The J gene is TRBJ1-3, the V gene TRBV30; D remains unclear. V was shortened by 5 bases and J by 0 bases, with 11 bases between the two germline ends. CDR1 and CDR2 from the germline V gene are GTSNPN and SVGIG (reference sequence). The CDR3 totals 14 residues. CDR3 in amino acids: CAWCTGSSGNTIYF. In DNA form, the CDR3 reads TGTGCCTGGTGTACGGGGAGCTCTGGAAACACCATATATTTT.

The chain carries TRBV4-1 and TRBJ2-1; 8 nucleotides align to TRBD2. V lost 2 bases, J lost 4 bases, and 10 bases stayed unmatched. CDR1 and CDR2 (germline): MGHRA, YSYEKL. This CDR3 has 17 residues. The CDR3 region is CASSQKSHSGGYNEQFF. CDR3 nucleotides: TGCGCCAGCAGCCAAAAGTCACACAGCGGGGGTTACAATGAGCAGTTCTTC.

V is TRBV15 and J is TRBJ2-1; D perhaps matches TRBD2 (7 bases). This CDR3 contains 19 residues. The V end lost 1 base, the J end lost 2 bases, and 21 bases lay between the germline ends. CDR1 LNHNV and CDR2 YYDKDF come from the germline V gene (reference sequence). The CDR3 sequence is CATSRGGLFGGQTYNEQFF. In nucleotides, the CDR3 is TGTGCCACCAGCAGAGGGGGACTCTTCGGGGGGCAAACCTACAATGAGCAGTTCTTC.

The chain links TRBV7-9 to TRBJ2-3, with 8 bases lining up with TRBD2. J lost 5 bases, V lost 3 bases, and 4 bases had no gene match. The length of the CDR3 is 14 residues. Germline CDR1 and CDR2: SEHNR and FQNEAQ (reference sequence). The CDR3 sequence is CASSLRGAGDTQYF. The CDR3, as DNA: TGTGCCAGCAGCTTGCGGGGGGCCGGAGATACGCAGTATTTT.

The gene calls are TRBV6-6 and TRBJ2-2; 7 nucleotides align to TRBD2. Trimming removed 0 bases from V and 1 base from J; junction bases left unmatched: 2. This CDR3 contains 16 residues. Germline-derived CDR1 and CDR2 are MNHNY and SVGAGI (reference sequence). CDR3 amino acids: CASSYSGLGNTGELFF. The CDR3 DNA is TGTGCCAGCAGTTACTCAGGACTAGGGAACACCGGGGAGCTGTTTTTT.

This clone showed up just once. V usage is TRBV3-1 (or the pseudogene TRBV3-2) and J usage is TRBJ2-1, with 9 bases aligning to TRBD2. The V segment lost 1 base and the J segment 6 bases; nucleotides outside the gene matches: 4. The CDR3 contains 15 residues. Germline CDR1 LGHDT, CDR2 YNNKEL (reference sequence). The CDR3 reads CASSQVGTSSNEQFF. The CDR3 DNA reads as TGTGCCAGCAGCCAAGTTGGGACTAGCTCCAATGAGCAGTTCTTC.

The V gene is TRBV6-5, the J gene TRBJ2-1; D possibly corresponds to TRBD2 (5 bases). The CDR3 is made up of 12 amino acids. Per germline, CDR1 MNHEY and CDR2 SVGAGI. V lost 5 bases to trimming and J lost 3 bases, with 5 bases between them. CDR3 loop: CASSRDYNEQFF. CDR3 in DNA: TGTGCCAGCAGTCGGGACTACAATGAGCAGTTCTTC.

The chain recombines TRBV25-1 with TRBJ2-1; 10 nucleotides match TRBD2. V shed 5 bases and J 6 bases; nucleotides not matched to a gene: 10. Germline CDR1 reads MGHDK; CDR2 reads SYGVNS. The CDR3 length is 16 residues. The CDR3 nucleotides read TGTGCCAGCAGTAGAAGACACGGGACTAGCGCCAATGAGCAGTTCTTC. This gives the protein CASSRRHGTSANEQFF.

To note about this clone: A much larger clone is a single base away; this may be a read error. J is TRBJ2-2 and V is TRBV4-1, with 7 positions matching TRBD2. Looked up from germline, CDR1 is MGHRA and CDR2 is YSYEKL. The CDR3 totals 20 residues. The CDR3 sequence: CATSQQMGGGGAANTGELFF. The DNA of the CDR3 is TGCGCCACCAGCCAACAAATGGGGGGGGGTGGAGCCGCGAACACCGGGGAGCTGTTTTTT.

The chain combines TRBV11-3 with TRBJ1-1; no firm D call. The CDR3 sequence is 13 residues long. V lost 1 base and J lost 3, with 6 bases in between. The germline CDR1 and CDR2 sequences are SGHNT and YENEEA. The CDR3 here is CASSLAADTEAFF. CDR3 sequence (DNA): TGTGCCAGCAGCTTAGCGGCGGACACTGAAGCTTTCTTT. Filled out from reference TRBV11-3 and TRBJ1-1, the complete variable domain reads EAGVVQSPRYKIIEKKQPVAFWCNPISGHNTLYWYLQNLGQGPELLIRYENEEAVDDSQLPKDRFSAERLKGVDSTLKIQPAELGDSAVYLCASSLAADTEAFFGQGTRLTVV.

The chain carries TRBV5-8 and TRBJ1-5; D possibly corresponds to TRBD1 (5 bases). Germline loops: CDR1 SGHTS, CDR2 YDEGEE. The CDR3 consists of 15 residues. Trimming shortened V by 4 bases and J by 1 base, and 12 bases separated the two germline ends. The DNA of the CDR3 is TGTGCCAGCAGCCCCCTTGGGGGGAGCAATCAGCCCCAGCATTTT. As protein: CASSPLGGSNQPQHF.

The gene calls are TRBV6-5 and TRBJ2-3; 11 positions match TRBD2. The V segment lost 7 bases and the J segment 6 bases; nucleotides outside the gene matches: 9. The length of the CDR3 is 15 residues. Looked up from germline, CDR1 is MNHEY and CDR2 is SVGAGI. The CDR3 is CASTNLAGGPDTQYF. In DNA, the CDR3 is TGTGCCAGCACAAACTTAGCGGGGGGGCCGGATACGCAGTATTTT.

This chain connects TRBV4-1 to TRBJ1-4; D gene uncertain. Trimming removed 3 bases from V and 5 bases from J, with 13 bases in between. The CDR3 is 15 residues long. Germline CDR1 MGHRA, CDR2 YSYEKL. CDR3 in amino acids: CASSQREGLNEKLFF. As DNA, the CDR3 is TGCGCCAGCAGCCAGCGGGAGGGTTTAAATGAAAAACTGTTTTTT.

The CDR3, as DNA: TGTGCCAGCCTTTCACAGGGATATTATGGCTACACCTTC. Translation: CASLSQGYYGYTF. J is TRBJ1-2 and V is TRBV28, with a possible D match to TRBD1 (6 bases). Trimming removed 8 bases at V and 5 bases at J, with 15 bases between. Per the germline V gene, CDR1 is MDHEN and CDR2 is SYDVKM. The CDR3 has 13 amino acids.

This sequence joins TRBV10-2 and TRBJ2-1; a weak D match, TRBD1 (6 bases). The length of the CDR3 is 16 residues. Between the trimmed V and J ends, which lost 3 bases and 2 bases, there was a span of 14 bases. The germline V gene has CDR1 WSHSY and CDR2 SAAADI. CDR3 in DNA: TGCGCCAGCAGTGACCCAACAGGGCTGACCTACAATGAGCAGTTCTTC. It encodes CASSDPTGLTYNEQFF.

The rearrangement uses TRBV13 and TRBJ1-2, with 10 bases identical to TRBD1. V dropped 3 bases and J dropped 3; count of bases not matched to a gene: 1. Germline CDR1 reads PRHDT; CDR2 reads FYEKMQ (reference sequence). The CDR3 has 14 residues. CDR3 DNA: TGTGCCAGCAGCTTTGGGACAGGGGACTATGGCTACACCTTC. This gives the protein CASSFGTGDYGYTF.

CDR3: CAWTRVRSGNTIYF. The CDR3 nucleotides are TGTGCCTGGACCAGGGTACGCTCTGGAAACACCATATATTTT. This chain links TRBV30 with TRBJ1-3; D may be TRBD1 (5 bases). Germline CDR1 GTSNPN, CDR2 SVGIG (reference sequence). The germline V and J ends were trimmed by 4 bases and 0 bases, with 10 bases remaining between them. CDR3 length equals 14 residues.

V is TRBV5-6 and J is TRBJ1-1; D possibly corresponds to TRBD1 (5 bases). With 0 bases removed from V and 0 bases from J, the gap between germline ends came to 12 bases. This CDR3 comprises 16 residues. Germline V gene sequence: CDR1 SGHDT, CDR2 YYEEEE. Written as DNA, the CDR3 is TGTGCCAGCAGCTTGGATATAGGGGAACTGAACACTGAAGCTTTCTTT. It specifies CASSLDIGELNTEAFF. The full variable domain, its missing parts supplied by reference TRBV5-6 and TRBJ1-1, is DAGVTQSPTHLIKTRGQQVTLRCSPKSGHDTVSWYQQALGQGPQFIFQYYEEEERQRGNFPDRFSGHQFPNYSSELNVNALLLGDSALYLCASSLDIGELNTEAFFGQGTRLTVV.

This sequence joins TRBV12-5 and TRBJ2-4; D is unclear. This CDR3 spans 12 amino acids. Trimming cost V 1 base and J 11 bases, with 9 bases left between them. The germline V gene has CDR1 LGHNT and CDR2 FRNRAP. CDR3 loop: CASGLEIQVQYF. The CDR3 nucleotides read TGTGCTAGTGGTTTGGAGATTCAGGTTCAGTACTTC.

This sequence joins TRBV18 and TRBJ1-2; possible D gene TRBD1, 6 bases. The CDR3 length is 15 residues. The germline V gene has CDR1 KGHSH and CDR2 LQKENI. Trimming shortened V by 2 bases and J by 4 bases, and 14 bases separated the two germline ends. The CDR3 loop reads CASSPSREGGYGYTF. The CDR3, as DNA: TGTGCCAGCTCACCATCTCGGGAAGGGGGCTATGGCTACACCTTC.

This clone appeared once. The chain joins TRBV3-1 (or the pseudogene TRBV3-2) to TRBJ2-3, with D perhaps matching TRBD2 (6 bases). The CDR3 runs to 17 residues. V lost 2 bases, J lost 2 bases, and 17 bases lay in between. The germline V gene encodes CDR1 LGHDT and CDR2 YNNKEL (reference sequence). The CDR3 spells CASSQFSGGVPTDTQYF. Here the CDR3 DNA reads TGTGCCAGCAGCCAATTTAGCGGAGGGGTCCCCACAGATACGCAGTATTTT.